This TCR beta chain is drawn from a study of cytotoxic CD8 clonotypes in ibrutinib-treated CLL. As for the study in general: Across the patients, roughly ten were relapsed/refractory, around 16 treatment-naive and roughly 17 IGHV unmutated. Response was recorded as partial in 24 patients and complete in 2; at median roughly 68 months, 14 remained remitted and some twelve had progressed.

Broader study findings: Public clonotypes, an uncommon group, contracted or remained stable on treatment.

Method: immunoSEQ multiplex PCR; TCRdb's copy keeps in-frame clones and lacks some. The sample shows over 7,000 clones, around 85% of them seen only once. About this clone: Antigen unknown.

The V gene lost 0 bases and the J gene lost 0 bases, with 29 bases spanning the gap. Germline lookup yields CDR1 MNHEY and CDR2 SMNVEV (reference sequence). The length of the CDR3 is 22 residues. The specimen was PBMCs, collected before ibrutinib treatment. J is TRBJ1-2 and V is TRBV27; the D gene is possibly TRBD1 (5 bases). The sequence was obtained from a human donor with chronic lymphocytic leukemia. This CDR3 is CASSLSKIGTGRSEEANYGYTF. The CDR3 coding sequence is TGTGCCAGCAGTTTATCGAAAATAGGAACAGGCCGTTCCGAGGAAGCTAACTATGGCTACACCTTC.